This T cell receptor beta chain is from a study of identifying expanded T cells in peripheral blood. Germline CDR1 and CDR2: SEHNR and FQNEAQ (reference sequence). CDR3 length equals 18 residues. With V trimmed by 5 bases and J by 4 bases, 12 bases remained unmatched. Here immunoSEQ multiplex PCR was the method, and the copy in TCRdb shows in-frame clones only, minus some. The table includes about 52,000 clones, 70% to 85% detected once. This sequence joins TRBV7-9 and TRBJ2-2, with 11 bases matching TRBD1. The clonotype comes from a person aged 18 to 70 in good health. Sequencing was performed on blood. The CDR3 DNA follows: TGTGCCAGCAGCCCCCCCACCCGGACAGGGGGCATCACCGGGGAGCTGTTTTTT. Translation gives CASSPPTRTGGITGELFF.